What follows describes a single T cell receptor (beta chain). This clonotype is medium-sized (0.01 to 0.1%) in its sample. The antigen it recognizes is unknown. Base qualities are not provided; no much larger clone lies one nucleotide away. The data were obtained in a study of neurological immune-mediated disorders (dated 2019 in TCRdb). At the level of the whole study: The study compared peripheral blood TCR-beta repertoires of HTLV-I-associated myelopathy (HAM/TSP) patients, multiple sclerosis patients and healthy controls using UMI-based sequencing. The 90 to 110 TCR-beta libraries covered PBMC samples along with longitudinal samples, technical triplicates, and paired sorted CD4+ and CD8+ T-cell subsets. The cohort included approximately 70 subjects: roughly 15 with HAM/TSP, around 35 with multiple sclerosis, and around 20 healthy controls.

The CDR3, cysteine through phenylalanine, is 17 amino acids long. Only CDR3 DNA remains: 51 bases, in frame from the first base. Trimming at the junction amounts to 3 bases on V and 0 bases on J, and the germline ends lie 18 bases apart. CDR1 and CDR2 are drawn from the germline V gene: SGHRS, YFSETQ. cDNA was synthesized by template-switch 5'RACE using a primer carrying a 10-nucleotide random unique molecular identifier by which each TCR transcript was tagged. Each sequencing run produced over 180 million TCR-beta sequences covering 15-18 subjects. The RNeasy kit was used to extract total RNA. The KAPA Real-time Library Amplification kit was used to amplify TCR-beta VDJ regions with primers for the TCR constant region and the 5'RACE anchor. Sample indexes and Illumina adaptors were added in a first PCR, and a second PCR then increased library yield. After Ampure bead purification, the TCR product of roughly 650 bp was size-selected on a 2% E-gel SizeSelection system. Before pooling, library quality was checked on a Bioanalyzer, concentration was measured with Qubit, and libraries were quantified with the Kapa Library Quantification kit. Libraries were sequenced paired-end 2 x 150 bp on an Illumina HiSeq 2500. To increase sequence diversity, roughly 24-32% phiX was spiked into each library pool. The authors' pipeline ran thus. Quality-filtered reads were processed with the UMI-based MiGEC pipeline, which removed over 90% of raw TCR sequences during error correction. IMGT germline references were used for alignment of VDJ genes, and clonotypes were defined by a unique CDR3 amino acid sequence together with V-J genes. Clonal expansion, Shannon diversity and CDR3 relatedness were evaluated with VDJtools (CalcPairwiseDistances, ClusterSamples), while phylogenetic trees were built in CLCbio workbench. Expanded clones were defined as having at least 8 unique UMIs, based on coefficient-of-variation modelling across technical triplicates. TCRdb reprocessing: public reads trimmed at Q25 with fastp, clones called with MiXCR, in-frame beta chains kept. Rows with one shared CDR3 protein collapse into an entry with the most common genes and DNA. Here the V and J calls rest on TCRdb's processing, not on the authors' analysis. Counted in this sample were tens of thousands of distinct CDR3 sequences; around 7.8% of them appeared once. About 4.5% of the sample lies in the top ten.

Overall results and qualifications from the work: Expanded clones from different subjects shared no identical CDR3 amino acid sequences, which suggests that TCR-beta repertoires were private in all groups. TCR clonal expansion was highest in HAM/TSP patients and lowest in MS patients, with MS patients falling below even healthy controls.

The healthy controls were volunteers from blood banks in Maryland, USA. For the unsorted PBMC libraries, 2 million PBMCs were stored in RNAlater at -80 degrees C until RNA extraction and were used to generate the libraries. Peripheral blood underwent Ficoll-Hypaque density gradient centrifugation to isolate PBMCs, which were then cryopreserved in liquid nitrogen. The origin of this receptor is a woman aged 35 to 49 in good health. Sequenced material: PBMCs. The sequence links TRBV5-1 to TRBJ1-1; no confident D gene assignment can be made. Here the CDR3 is given as CASSWLQATGMNTEAFF. The sequenced DNA: TGCGCCAGCAGCTGGCTCCAAGCAACGGGAATGAACACTGAAGCTTTCTTT.